This T cell receptor (beta chain) was obtained from a study of cytomegalovirus exposure and HLA in healthy donors. PCR employed 60 Vbeta and 13 Jbeta primers. In the authors' workflow: Roughly 11 million shared chains were among the about 80 million unique TCR beta chains that a later analysis counted. Method: immunoSEQ multiplex PCR; TCRdb's copy keeps in-frame clones and lacks some. The D gene and trimming were derived from the DNA, and the V and J assignments and clone size from that table. The table lists around 170,000 clones, approximately 80% of them singletons, with around 1.4% in the top ten. V lost 0 bases, J lost 4 bases, and 7 bases lay in between. There are 14 residues in the CDR3. Germline V gives CDR1 SGHKS, CDR2 YYEKEE (reference sequence).

Sample: PBMCs. The J gene is TRBJ2-2, the V gene TRBV5-5; D might be TRBD2 (6 bases). This TCR came from a woman in her late teens or twenties in good health and CMV-seronegative. The CDR3 sequence: CASSLGLGTGELFF. CDR3 bases: TGTGCCAGCAGCTTGGGACTAGGCACCGGGGAGCTGTTTTTT.